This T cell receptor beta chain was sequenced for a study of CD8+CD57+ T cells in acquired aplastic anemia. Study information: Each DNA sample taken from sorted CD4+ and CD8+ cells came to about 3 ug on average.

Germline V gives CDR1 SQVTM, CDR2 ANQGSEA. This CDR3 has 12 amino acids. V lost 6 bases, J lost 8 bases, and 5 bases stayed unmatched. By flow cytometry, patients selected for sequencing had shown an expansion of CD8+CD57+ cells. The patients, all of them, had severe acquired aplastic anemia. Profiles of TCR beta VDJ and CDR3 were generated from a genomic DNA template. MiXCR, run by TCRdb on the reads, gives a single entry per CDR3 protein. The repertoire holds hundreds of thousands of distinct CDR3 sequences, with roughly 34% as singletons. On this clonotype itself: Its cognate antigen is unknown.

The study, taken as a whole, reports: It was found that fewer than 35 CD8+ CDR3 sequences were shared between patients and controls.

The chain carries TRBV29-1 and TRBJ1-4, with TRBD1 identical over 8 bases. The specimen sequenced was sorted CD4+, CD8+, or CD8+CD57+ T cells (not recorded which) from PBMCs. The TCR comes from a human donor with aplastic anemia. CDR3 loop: CSVGTGREKLFF. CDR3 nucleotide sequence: TGCAGCGTCGGGACAGGTCGAGAAAAACTGTTTTTT.